Shown below are 23 T cell receptor beta chains from a single sample sequenced in a study of shared clonotypes between healthy human individuals. Terminally differentiated effector memory CD45RA+ cells were left out of the naive CD8 fraction, which was CD45RO-negative and positively selected for CCR7. Sequencing used immunoSEQ multiplex PCR; TCRdb keeps in-frame clones, though not all of them. The sample consists of around 1,900,000 clones, around 93% of them appearing once. The sample consisted of naive CD8+ T cells from PBMCs. Receptors were obtained from a man between 18 and 35 years old in good health. Some clones in this sample may be carry-over from other donors' samples.

The genes are TRBV14 and TRBJ1-1; D gene unclear. The CDR3 is 13 residues long. From germline, CDR1 is SGHDN and CDR2 FVKESK. Trimming took 4 bases from V and 6 from J, leaving 12 bases between them. The CDR3: CASSPGPRAEAFF. Written as DNA, the CDR3 is TGTGCCAGCAGCCCCGGTCCGAGGGCTGAAGCTTTCTTT.

The J gene is TRBJ1-1, the V gene TRBV6-5; maybe TRBD1 (5 bases). V was pared by 6 bases and J by 11 bases, with 22 bases between. Per germline, CDR1 MNHEY and CDR2 SVGAGI. The CDR3 has 14 amino acids. Here the CDR3 DNA reads TGTGCCAGCAGCCTCGACAGAGCAAATACCGTCGCTTTCTTT. This sequence encodes CASSLDRANTVAFF.

V and J are TRBV5-1 and TRBJ1-1, with 9 bases matching TRBD1. Germline loops: CDR1 SGHRS, CDR2 YFSETQ. The V segment lost 0 bases and the J segment 5 bases; nucleotides outside the gene matches: 5. This CDR3 spans 15 amino acids. The CDR3 loop reads CASSLATGGWTEAFF. CDR3 DNA: TGCGCCAGCAGCTTGGCGACAGGGGGTTGGACTGAAGCTTTCTTT.

This clone was recorded once. V gene TRBV5-1 combines with J gene TRBJ2-2; the D gene is possibly TRBD2 (6 bases). Germline assignment: CDR1 SGHRS and CDR2 YFSETQ. Trimming stripped 4 bases from V and 3 bases from J, with 13 bases between. This CDR3 is built from 15 residues. CDR3 in DNA: TGCGCCAGCAGCCCTGGGGGGTCGGACACCGGGGAGCTGTTTTTT. Translating gives CASSPGGSDTGELFF.

The gene calls are TRBV11-2 and TRBJ2-3; unclear D gene. The CDR3 totals 15 residues. Germline V gene sequence: CDR1 SGHAT, CDR2 FQNNGV. Deletions cut 5 bases from V and 1 base from J, with 13 bases between. CDR3 DNA sequence: TGTGCCAGCAGCCCCGACTGGCGGCGCACAGATACGCAGTATTTT. Translation gives CASSPDWRRTDTQYF.

The chain is built from TRBV11-2 and TRBJ2-7; D uncertain. V lost 3 bases, J lost 4 bases, and 10 bases lay in between. Germline CDR1 and CDR2: SGHAT and FQNNGV. The CDR3 has 13 amino acids. CDR3 protein: CASSFSPQYEQYF. The CDR3 DNA reads TGTGCCAGCAGCTTTTCCCCTCAATACGAGCAGTACTTC.

J is TRBJ2-5 and V is TRBV2; D remains ambiguous. The CDR3 spans 15 residues. The ends were cut back, 2 bases at V and 1 base at J, with 11 bases in the middle. Germline-derived CDR1 and CDR2 are SNHLY and FYNNEI. CDR3 sequence reads: CASSERTQIQETQYF. In nucleotides, the CDR3 is TGTGCCAGCAGTGAAAGGACGCAGATCCAAGAGACCCAGTACTTC.

The genes are TRBV28 and TRBJ2-7; 9 positions match TRBD1. The CDR3 extends over 14 amino acids. CDR1 and CDR2 from the germline V gene are MDHEN and SYDVKM. Trimming took 6 bases from V and 3 from J; bases not matched to a gene: 6. CDR3 coding DNA: TGTGCCAGCAGACAAACAGGGGGCGACTACGAGCAGTACTTC. As protein: CASRQTGGDYEQYF.

The chain is built from TRBV25-1 and TRBJ2-5; D remains ambiguous. Germline CDR1 MGHDK, CDR2 SYGVNS. This CDR3 is 12 amino acids long. The V end lost 6 bases, the J end lost 2 bases, and 7 bases lay between the germline ends. The CDR3 loop is CASSQTQETQYF. CDR3 DNA: TGTGCCAGCAGCCAGACTCAAGAGACCCAGTACTTC.

With respect to this clone: This CDR3 is also generated by other DNA sequences in the sample. The chain links TRBV27 to TRBJ2-7; 7 positions agree with TRBD2. Trimming cost V 3 bases and J 0 bases; bases outside gene matches: 5. The CDR3 loop spans 15 amino acids. Germline CDR1 and CDR2: MNHEY and SMNVEV (reference sequence). CDR3 bases: TGTGCCAGCAGTTTTAGCGGGCCCAGCTCCTACGAGCAGTACTTC. Translation: CASSFSGPSSYEQYF.

The V call is TRBV27, the J call TRBJ2-7; D is perhaps TRBD1 or TRBD2 (5 bases each). V was clipped by 8 bases and J by 4 bases, with 15 bases between them. CDR1 is MNHEY and CDR2 is SMNVEV in the germline V gene (reference sequence). The length of the CDR3 is 13 residues. CDR3 amino acids: CASRTLGAYEQYF. The CDR3 nucleotides read TGTGCCAGCCGAACACTAGGGGCATACGAGCAGTACTTC.

This chain joins TRBV7-9 and TRBJ1-1; D remains unclear. This CDR3 has 15 residues. The V end was cut by 5 bases, the J end by 2 bases, with 15 bases between. Looked up from germline, CDR1 is SEHNR and CDR2 is FQNEAQ (reference sequence). The DNA of the CDR3 is TGTGCCAGCAGCCACCCATACGGGTCCAACACTGAAGCTTTCTTT. It translates to CASSHPYGSNTEAFF.

The chain employs TRBV7-8 and TRBJ1-4; D unresolved. CDR3 length: 17 residues. Between the trimmed V and J ends, which lost 2 bases and 0 bases, there was a span of 13 bases. In germline, CDR1 is SGHVS, CDR2 FQNEAQ. CDR3 sequence (DNA): TGTGCCAGCAGCTTATTTATCAGCCAGGCAACTAATGAAAAACTGTTTTTT. It yields the protein CASSLFISQATNEKLFF.

The chain couples TRBV10-3 to TRBJ2-7, with a weak D call TRBD1 (6 bases). Germline V CDR1 and CDR2: ENHRY, SYGVKD. The CDR3 loop spans 14 amino acids. V was shortened by 3 bases and J by 3 bases, with 12 bases between the two germline ends. CDR3 region: CAISDGDNYYEQYF. In DNA form, the CDR3 reads TGTGCCATCAGTGACGGGGACAACTACTACGAGCAGTACTTC.

The rearrangement uses TRBV11-3 and TRBJ2-5, with no clear D. V dropped 1 base and J dropped 4 bases, with 7 bases sitting between them. The CDR3 runs to 13 residues. Looked up from germline, CDR1 is SGHNT and CDR2 is YENEEA. CDR3 sequence (DNA): TGTGCCAGCAGCTTAGGAGTAGCAGAGACCCAGTACTTC. Translated: CASSLGVAETQYF.

This chain's CDR3 is CASSPGANEQFF. The CDR3 DNA is TGTGCCAGCAGCCCGGGGGCCAATGAGCAGTTCTTC. The chain employs TRBV11-2 and TRBJ2-1; the D gene could be TRBD1 or TRBD2 (6 bases each). The CDR3 has 12 residues. Deletions cut 5 bases from V and 6 bases from J, with 8 bases between. Germline V gives CDR1 SGHAT, CDR2 FQNNGV.

The chain joins TRBV4-1 to TRBJ2-3; 13 bases align to TRBD2. Germline V gene sequence: CDR1 MGHRA, CDR2 YSYEKL. The ends lost 5 bases at V and 3 bases at J; junction bases unmatched: 5. CDR3 length: 16 residues. In DNA, the CDR3 is TGCGCCAGCAGCAAAGGACTAGCGGGAGTTACAGATACGCAGTATTTT. Amino acid sequence: CASSKGLAGVTDTQYF.

The V call is TRBV10-3, the J call TRBJ1-4, with TRBD1 identical over 8 bases. Germline V gene data show CDR1 as ENHRY and CDR2 as SYGVKD. Trimming removed 0 bases from V and 5 bases from J; junction bases left unmatched: 8. CDR3 size: 17 residues. CDR3 sequence: CAISESSFRDRNEKLFF. The DNA for the CDR3 is TGTGCCATCAGTGAGTCGAGTTTCCGGGACAGGAATGAAAAACTGTTTTTT.

This chain joins TRBV7-8 and TRBJ2-1; D not certain. V was cut by 8 bases and J by 2 bases, with 13 bases left in between. In germline, CDR1 is SGHVS, CDR2 FQNEAQ. This CDR3 region has 14 residues. DNA of the CDR3: TGTGCCAGCCACCCTAAGCAGGCCTACAATGAGCAGTTCTTC. This codes for CASHPKQAYNEQFF. The variable domain in full, with the rest retrieved from reference TRBV7-8 and TRBJ2-1, is GAGVSQSPRYKVAKRGQDVALRCDPISGHVSLFWYQQALGQGPEFLTYFQNEAQLDKSGLPSDRFFAERPEGSVSTLKIQRTQQEDSAVYLCASHPKQAYNEQFFGPGTRLTVL.

V and J are TRBV28 and TRBJ2-7, with D perhaps being TRBD1 or TRBD2 (7 bases each). The germline CDR1 and CDR2 sequences are MDHEN and SYDVKM. This CDR3 has 15 amino acids. Trimming pared 6 bases from V and 4 bases from J, leaving 19 bases between. The CDR3 is CASSPGGAAGYEQYF. CDR3 bases: TGTGCCAGCAGCCCAGGGGGGGCGGCGGGGTACGAGCAGTACTTC.

The rearrangement uses TRBV7-2 and TRBJ1-2; D is unresolved. V lost 3 bases and J lost 3, with 17 bases in between. The V gene's germline CDR1 is SGHTA and CDR2 FQGNSA. The CDR3 has 16 amino acids. CDR3 coding DNA: TGTGCCAGCAGCTTTCCCCGGGCCTCGAGGGACTATGGCTACACCTTC. It yields the protein CASSFPRASRDYGYTF.

The sample holds a few counts of this clone. This sample includes further DNA sequences coding for the same CDR3. The chain has TRBV7-8 and TRBJ1-1; D is ambiguous. Germline lookup yields CDR1 SGHVS and CDR2 FQNEAQ. This CDR3 comprises 13 residues. V dropped 5 bases and J dropped 1 base, with 8 bases sitting between them. CDR3 sequence reads: CASSPRQNTEAFF. CDR3 bases: TGTGCCAGCAGCCCCCGGCAGAACACTGAAGCTTTCTTT.

The chain links TRBV5-4 to TRBJ2-7; D tentatively reads TRBD1 or TRBD2 (5 bases each). The germline V gene encodes CDR1 SGHNT and CDR2 YYREEE (reference sequence). V lost 3 bases to trimming and J lost 3 bases, with 13 bases between them. The CDR3 consists of 14 residues. The CDR3 loop reads CASSWGRSRYEQYF. The CDR3 DNA follows: TGTGCCAGCAGCTGGGGGAGATCACGCTACGAGCAGTACTTC.